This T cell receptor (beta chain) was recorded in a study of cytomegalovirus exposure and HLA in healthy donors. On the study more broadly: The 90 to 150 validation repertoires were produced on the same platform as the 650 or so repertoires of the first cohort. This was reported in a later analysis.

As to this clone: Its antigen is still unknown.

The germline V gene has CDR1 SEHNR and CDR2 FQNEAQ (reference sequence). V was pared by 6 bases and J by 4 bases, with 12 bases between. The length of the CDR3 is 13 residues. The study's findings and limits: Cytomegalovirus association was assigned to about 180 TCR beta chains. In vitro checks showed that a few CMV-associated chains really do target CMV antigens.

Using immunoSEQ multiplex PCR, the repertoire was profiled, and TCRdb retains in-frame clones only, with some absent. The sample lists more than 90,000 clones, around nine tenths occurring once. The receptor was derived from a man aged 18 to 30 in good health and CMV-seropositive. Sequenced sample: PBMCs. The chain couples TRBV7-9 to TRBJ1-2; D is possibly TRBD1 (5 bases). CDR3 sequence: CASSQEGLYGYTF. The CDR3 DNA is TGTGCCAGCAGTCAGGAGGGGCTCTATGGCTACACCTTC.